Below are 27 T cell receptor beta chains sequenced from a single sample in a study of radiotherapy plus CTLA-4 blockade in lung cancer. Measured with immunoSEQ multiplex PCR; TCRdb has only the in-frame clones, and not every one. This sample has about 87,000 clones, with around nine tenths found just once. The specimen was peripheral blood, collected from a patient treated with radiotherapy plus ipilimumab. The receptors were sampled from a human donor with non-small cell lung cancer that progressed on radiotherapy plus ipilimumab.

As to this clone: An end of the junction differs from the germline gene, which may be a read error. This chain links TRBV2 with TRBJ2-7; 11 positions agree with TRBD2. CDR1 is SNHLY and CDR2 is FYNNEI in the germline V gene. The CDR3 loop spans 15 amino acids. CDR3 nucleotide sequence: TGTGCCAGCAGGGGGACTAGCGGCCAGTCCTACGGGCAGTACTTC. Its protein product is CASRGTSGQSYGQYF.

This chain connects TRBV28 to TRBJ2-5; 7 bases fit TRBD2. The CDR3 totals 15 residues. The V segment lost 4 bases and the J segment 2 bases; nucleotides outside the gene matches: 7. Looked up from germline, CDR1 is MDHEN and CDR2 is SYDVKM. DNA for the CDR3: TGTGCCAGCAGTTACTCGGGGCGGGGGCAAGAGACCCAGTACTTC. It codes for CASSYSGRGQETQYF.

This chain connects TRBV11-2 to TRBJ2-7; 7 bases agree with TRBD2. Germline values: CDR1 SGHAT, CDR2 FQNNGV. Unmatched junction bases numbered 5, after V lost 0 bases and J lost 6 bases. The length of the CDR3 is 14 residues. CDR3 residues: CASSLDSGYGEQYF. The CDR3 nucleotides are TGTGCCAGCAGCTTAGATAGCGGGTACGGCGAGCAGTACTTC.

The chain couples TRBV5-1 to TRBJ1-2; 8 positions match TRBD1. The germline V gene has CDR1 SGHRS and CDR2 YFSETQ. V lost 0 bases and J lost 8; bases outside the gene matches: 6. The CDR3 is made up of 14 amino acids. CDR3 residues: CASSLGQGARGYTF. The CDR3 DNA is TGCGCCAGCAGCTTGGGTCAGGGGGCGCGGGGCTACACCTTC.

The V and J genes are TRBV28 and TRBJ1-2, with D perhaps matching TRBD1 (6 bases). CDR1 is MDHEN, CDR2 SYDVKM, per germline. The CDR3 loop spans 12 amino acids. Between the trimmed V and J ends, which lost 8 bases and 7 bases, there was a span of 14 bases. DNA of the CDR3: TGTGCCAGCTGGAGGCAGGGGCTTGGCTACACCTTC. As protein: CASWRQGLGYTF.

This sequence joins TRBV7-8 and TRBJ1-1, with D tentatively TRBD1 (5 bases). Germline V gives CDR1 SGHVS, CDR2 FQNEAQ. Trimming took off 2 bases at V and 0 bases at J, with 13 bases between the two ends. The CDR3 contains 16 residues. CDR3 loop: CASSLYPGRLNTEAFF. The CDR3 nucleotides read TGTGCCAGCAGCTTATACCCGGGACGGTTGAACACTGAAGCTTTCTTT. Filled out from reference TRBV7-8 and TRBJ1-1, the complete variable domain reads GAGVSQSPRYKVAKRGQDVALRCDPISGHVSLFWYQQALGQGPEFLTYFQNEAQLDKSGLPSDRFFAERPEGSVSTLKIQRTQQEDSAVYLCASSLYPGRLNTEAFFGQGTRLTVV.

The chain links TRBV13 to TRBJ1-1; 7 positions match TRBD1. This CDR3 contains 14 residues. Trimming removed 5 bases from V and 4 bases from J; junction bases left unmatched: 7. Germline lookup yields CDR1 PRHDT and CDR2 FYEKMQ (reference sequence). Written as DNA, the CDR3 is TGTGCCAGCAGCCAGGAGACAGGGAGCACTGAAGCTTTCTTT. Amino acids: CASSQETGSTEAFF.

The chain joins TRBV2 to TRBJ2-7; 11 bases are shared with TRBD1. J gave up 2 bases and V 8 bases, and 8 bases lay outside the gene matches. The CDR3 covers 15 residues. Per the germline V gene, CDR1 is SNHLY and CDR2 is FYNNEI. The CDR3 bases are TGTGCCAGCTCAACGGGACAGGGGGTTACCTACGAGCAGTACTTC. Translating it yields CASSTGQGVTYEQYF. Full variable domain (rest looked up from reference TRBV2 and TRBJ2-7): EPEVTQTPSHQVTQMGQEVILRCVPISNHLYFYWYRQILGQKVEFLVSFYNNEISEKSEIFDDQFSVERPDGSNFTLKIRSTKLEDSAMYFCASSTGQGVTYEQYFGPGTRLTVT.

The J gene is TRBJ1-2, the V gene TRBV18; D is unresolved. This CDR3 is 16 amino acids long. The V gene's germline CDR1 is KGHSH and CDR2 LQKENI. V was cut by 0 bases and J by 0 bases, with 11 bases left in between. CDR3 sequence (DNA): TGTGCCAGCTCACCACCAGGTGGAGTAGCTAACTATGGCTACACCTTC. It specifies CASSPPGGVANYGYTF.

The gene calls are TRBV6-9 and TRBJ1-1; D gene ambiguous. Per the germline V gene, CDR1 is MNHGY and CDR2 is SVAAGI. The CDR3 runs 15 residues. Trimming cost V 5 bases and J 2 bases, with 15 bases left between them. The CDR3, as DNA: TGTGCCAGCAGTGAAGAGGTGGAGGGTAACACTGAAGCTTTCTTT. Encoded protein: CASSEEVEGNTEAFF.

Here the CDR3 DNA reads TGTGCCAGCATGACCTTTTTTAACTCCTACGAGCAGTACTTC. It is translated as CASMTFFNSYEQYF. The gene calls are TRBV27 and TRBJ2-7, with no clear D. Trimming removed 7 bases from V and 0 bases from J, with 13 bases in between. The CDR3 is 14 residues long. CDR1 is MNHEY and CDR2 is SMNVEV in the germline V gene (reference sequence).

The J gene is TRBJ1-4, the V gene TRBV11-2; perhaps TRBD1 as D (5 bases). This CDR3 comprises 15 residues. The germline V gene has CDR1 SGHAT and CDR2 FQNNGV. V was pared by 6 bases and J by 4 bases, with 15 bases between. This CDR3 reads CASRAQGSGNEKLFF. DNA of the CDR3: TGTGCCAGCAGGGCCCAGGGCTCGGGTAATGAAAAACTGTTTTTT.

The chain couples TRBV11-2 to TRBJ2-1, with 7 bases identical to TRBD1. Germline values: CDR1 SGHAT, CDR2 FQNNGV. V dropped 0 bases and J dropped 8; count of bases not matched to a gene: 1. The CDR3 covers 13 residues. The CDR3, as DNA: TGTGCCAGCAGCTTAGAGGGACAGTATGAGCAGTTCTTC. This codes for CASSLEGQYEQFF.

V usage is TRBV5-4 and J usage is TRBJ2-5; 7 bases are shared with TRBD1. CDR1 and CDR2 from the germline V gene are SGHNT and YYREEE (reference sequence). With 0 bases clipped from V and 5 bases from J, the junction kept 7 bases outside the gene matches. The CDR3 consists of 15 residues. CDR3 DNA sequence: TGTGCCAGCAGCTTGGTATTTGAGGGGGCCGAGACCCAGTACTTC. It is translated as CASSLVFEGAETQYF.

The chain carries TRBV9 and TRBJ1-1; D may be TRBD1 (6 bases). The CDR3 sequence is 16 residues long. Germline CDR1 is SGDLS and CDR2 is YYNGEE. Trimming stripped 7 bases from V and 0 bases from J, with 19 bases between. CDR3 sequence: CASGIVGGQMNTEAFF. CDR3 coding DNA: TGTGCCAGCGGAATAGTAGGCGGACAGATGAACACTGAAGCTTTCTTT.

V gene TRBV6-5 combines with J gene TRBJ1-6, with D possibly TRBD1 on 5 matching bases. The CDR3 totals 14 residues. V lost 6 bases, J lost 9 bases, and 15 bases lay in between. From germline, CDR1 is MNHEY and CDR2 SVGAGI. CDR3 in amino acids: CASRYPQGGSPLHF. The CDR3 DNA reads as TGTGCCAGCAGGTACCCGCAGGGCGGTTCACCCCTCCACTTT.

This chain's CDR3 is CASTRLGVETQYF. The CDR3 nucleotides are TGTGCCAGCACCCGATTGGGGGTGGAGACCCAGTACTTC. The chain uses TRBV25-1 and TRBJ2-5; D might be TRBD1 or TRBD2, each matching 5 bases. This CDR3 is 13 amino acids long. CDR1 and CDR2 from the germline V gene are MGHDK and SYGVNS. V shed 7 bases and J shed 5 bases, with 14 bases lying between them.

As for this clone: One junction end does not reproduce the germline sequence, and a read error may be involved. The rearrangement links TRBV9 to TRBJ1-2; TRBD1 is a possible D gene (5 bases). This CDR3 has 10 amino acids. Germline-derived CDR1 and CDR2 are SGDLS and YYNGEE. CDR3 DNA: TGTGCCAGCAGTGGGGCCTTTATCGCCTTC. Its translation is CASSGAFIAF. Filled out from reference TRBV9 and TRBJ1-2, the complete variable domain reads DSGVTQTPKHLITATGQRVTLRCSPRSGDLSVYWYQQSLDQGLQFLIQYYNGEERAKGNILERFSAQQFPDLHSELNLSSLELGDSALYFCASSGAFIAFGSGTRLTVV.

This clone was observed a handful of times. The V and J genes are TRBV7-9 and TRBJ2-1; TRBD1 aligns across 8 bases. Germline lookup yields CDR1 SEHNR and CDR2 FQNEAQ (reference sequence). Trimming cost V 5 bases and J 15 bases; bases outside gene matches: 12. The CDR3 consists of 13 residues. CDR3 sequence: CASSIPVQGAVFF. DNA of the CDR3: TGTGCCAGCAGCATCCCCGTGCAGGGGGCCGTGTTCTTC.

The chain joins TRBV4-3 to TRBJ1-6, with D hard to call. Deletions cut 0 bases from V and 9 bases from J, with 6 bases between. The CDR3 length is 13 residues. CDR1 and CDR2 from the germline V gene are LGHNA and YSLEER. CDR3 amino acids: CASSQEFGSPLHF. CDR3 sequence (DNA): TGCGCCAGCAGCCAAGAATTCGGTTCACCCCTCCACTTT.

As concerns this clone: The sample carries other DNA sequences with the same CDR3. The chain has TRBV7-2 and TRBJ1-5, with 8 bases aligning to TRBD1. Germline loops: CDR1 SGHTA, CDR2 FQGNSA. There are 13 residues in the CDR3. V lost 6 bases and J lost 5; bases outside the gene matches: 3. This CDR3 is CASRSTGDQPQHF. The CDR3 DNA reads as TGTGCCAGCAGGTCGACAGGGGATCAGCCCCAGCATTTT.

The chain carries TRBV7-9 and TRBJ1-2, with 9 bases aligning to TRBD1. In germline, CDR1 is SEHNR, CDR2 FQNEAQ (reference sequence). V lost 0 bases to trimming and J lost 4 bases; unmatched junction nucleotides: 15. This CDR3 is built from 19 residues. This CDR3 reads CASSLASRGLQGARYGYTF. The CDR3 bases are TGTGCCAGCAGCTTAGCCTCCAGGGGGTTACAGGGGGCCCGCTATGGCTACACCTTC.

Comments on this clone: Other nucleotide sequences from this sample produce the same CDR3. The chain employs TRBV25-1 and TRBJ2-6, with a possible D match to TRBD1 (5 bases). Trimming shortened V by 1 base and J by 4 bases, and 8 bases separated the two germline ends. CDR1 MGHDK and CDR2 SYGVNS come from the germline V gene. This CDR3 is 15 amino acids long. The DNA for the CDR3 is TGTGCCAGCAGTGAATCAGGGCCCGGGGCCAACGTCCTGACTTTC. Its protein is CASSESGPGANVLTF.

This clone was counted once. The chain uses TRBV30 and TRBJ2-1, with 12 bases aligning to TRBD2. CDR1 is GTSNPN, CDR2 SVGIG, per germline (reference sequence). Trimming took 6 bases from V and 5 from J; bases not matched to a gene: 14. The CDR3 spans 17 residues. The CDR3: CACRVGLTSGGNNEQFF. DNA for the CDR3: TGTGCCTGCAGGGTCGGACTTACTAGCGGGGGGAACAATGAGCAGTTCTTC.

The chain carries TRBV4-3 and TRBJ1-4; perhaps TRBD1 as D (6 bases). Per germline, CDR1 LGHNA and CDR2 YSLEER. V gave up 2 bases and J gave up 7 bases, with 14 bases separating them. The CDR3 is made up of 15 amino acids. Here the CDR3 DNA reads TGCGCCAGCAGCCAACCGGGACAAAGCACTGAAAAACTGTTTTTT. Translated, it gives CASSQPGQSTEKLFF.

In regard to this clone: The junction departs from germline at one end; a sequencing error may be responsible. The chain combines TRBV7-2 with TRBJ2-1, with 11 positions matching TRBD2. Germline V gene sequence: CDR1 SGHTA, CDR2 FQGNSA. The CDR3 loop spans 15 amino acids. As DNA, the CDR3 is TGTGCCAGCAGCCTAGCCGGGACTAGCGGCAATGAGCAGTTCTTC. It yields the protein CASSLAGTSGNEQFF.

The chain couples TRBV2 to TRBJ2-1; D is possibly TRBD2 (5 bases). The CDR3 sequence is 12 residues long. The V end lost 3 bases, the J end lost 10 bases, and 10 bases lay between the germline ends. CDR1 is SNHLY and CDR2 is FYNNEI in the germline V gene. Here the CDR3 DNA reads TGTGCCAGCAGTGAGGAGGTAAGGGAGCAGTTCTTC. It specifies CASSEEVREQFF.